A single sample gave rise to the 26 T cell receptor beta chains below, sequenced in a study of response to subunit inactivated influenza vaccine. One entry per CDR3 protein results from TCRdb running MiXCR on the RT-PCR reads. The sample holds roughly 500,000 distinct CDR3 sequences, 25% seen once. This specimen consisted of CD4+ T cells sorted from PBMCs, obtained more than 4 days after vaccination. The receptors derive from a man aged 50 to 60 who received an inactivated influenza vaccine.

The chain carries TRBV5-5 and TRBJ1-2; tentatively, D is TRBD1 (6 bases). The CDR3 spans 13 residues. Germline CDR1 and CDR2: SGHKS and YYEKEE (reference sequence). Trimming took 1 base from V and 6 from J, leaving 10 bases between them. CDR3 nucleotides: TGTGCCAGCAGCTTGCATAGGGGGGATGGCTACACCTTC. This codes for CASSLHRGDGYTF.

This chain links TRBV27 with TRBJ2-2; 9 nucleotides agree with TRBD2. V was clipped by 4 bases and J by 4 bases; unmatched bases: 7. The CDR3 has 16 residues. Germline CDR1 MNHEY, CDR2 SMNVEV (reference sequence). The CDR3 DNA reads TGTGCCAGCAGTTATAGTAGCGGGAGCCTCACCGGGGAGCTGTTTTTT. This sequence encodes CASSYSSGSLTGELFF.

The chain has TRBV5-1 and TRBJ2-3; no reliable D call. V dropped 0 bases and J dropped 1 base, with 15 bases sitting between them. CDR1 SGHRS and CDR2 YFSETQ come from the germline V gene. The CDR3 sequence is 17 residues long. CDR3 in amino acids: CASSLDPAPSGTDTQYF. The CDR3 region has the DNA TGCGCCAGCAGCTTGGACCCAGCCCCGTCCGGCACAGATACGCAGTATTTT.

CDR3 protein: CATSRVIQRRNTEAFF. CDR3 DNA: TGTGCCACCAGCAGAGTGATACAGAGGAGGAACACTGAAGCTTTCTTT. This sequence joins TRBV15 and TRBJ1-1; D is uncertain. The V gene lost 1 base and the J gene lost 1 base, with 13 bases spanning the gap. Germline CDR1 LNHNV, CDR2 YYDKDF (reference sequence). The CDR3 consists of 16 residues.

CDR3 protein: CATSEAGLHNEQFF. CDR3 nucleotides: TGTGCCACCAGTGAGGCGGGACTCCACAATGAGCAGTTCTTC. The V call is TRBV24-1, the J call TRBJ2-1; perhaps TRBD2 as D (6 bases). Germline CDR1 reads KGHDR; CDR2 reads SFDVKD. The CDR3 has 14 residues. V was cut by 4 bases and J by 5 bases, with 11 bases left in between.

This clonotype was seen at least ten times. The V and J genes are TRBV20-1 and TRBJ2-4; D possibly corresponds to TRBD2 (7 bases). From germline, CDR1 is DFQATT and CDR2 SNEGSKA (reference sequence). The CDR3 is made up of 17 amino acids. Trimming took 6 bases from V and 1 from J, leaving 22 bases between them. CDR3 nucleotide sequence: TGCAGTGCAAGGGGGACTCTCCGGGAGGCGGCCAAAAACATTCAGTACTTC. Translation gives CSARGTLREAAKNIQYF.

The chain has TRBV12-3 or TRBV12-4 and TRBJ2-7; 10 positions agree with TRBD1. V shed 4 bases and J 3 bases; nucleotides not matched to a gene: 15. The CDR3 is made up of 18 amino acids. The CDR3: CASSSDRGLRRTRYEQYF. In nucleotides, the CDR3 is TGTGCCAGCAGTTCCGACAGGGGGCTAAGACGCACACGCTACGAGCAGTACTTC.

This clonotype was recorded a few times. This chain connects TRBV12-3 or TRBV12-4 to TRBJ1-2; 9 bases align to TRBD1. CDR3 length: 14 residues. Unmatched junction bases numbered 9, after V lost 6 bases and J lost 7 bases. CDR3 sequence: CASRFNRGRGGYTF. The CDR3 DNA follows: TGTGCCAGCAGGTTCAACAGGGGGCGCGGTGGCTACACCTTC.

This clonotype was observed a few times. The chain has TRBV5-6 and TRBJ2-7; no reliable D call. Between the trimmed V and J ends, which lost 0 bases and 7 bases, there was a span of 14 bases. Germline CDR1 SGHDT, CDR2 YYEEEE. The CDR3 covers 14 residues. This CDR3 reads CASSLVVFGEEQYF. The CDR3 bases are TGTGCCAGCAGCTTGGTCGTTTTTGGGGAAGAGCAGTACTTC.

This clonotype was detected a few times. The J gene is TRBJ2-3, the V gene TRBV20-1; tentatively, D is TRBD1 or TRBD2 (5 bases each). Germline values: CDR1 DFQATT, CDR2 SNEGSKA (reference sequence). The CDR3 runs 14 residues. The CDR3 nucleotides are TGCAGCAGGGACGCCTCGACGGGGCCAGATACGCAGTATTTT. Amino acids: CSRDASTGPDTQYF.

The rearrangement uses TRBV4-2 and TRBJ2-5; no definite D call. Between the trimmed V and J ends, which lost 3 bases and 2 bases, there was a span of 7 bases. The CDR3 extends over 13 amino acids. CDR1 is LGHNA, CDR2 YNFKEQ, per germline. CDR3 amino acids: CASSQASQETQYF. The CDR3 bases are TGTGCCAGCAGCCAGGCATCACAAGAGACCCAGTACTTC.

This rearrangement joins TRBV20-1 to TRBJ2-7; tentatively, D is TRBD1 (6 bases). Trimming pared 6 bases from V and 0 bases from J, leaving 12 bases between. Germline V gene lookup returns CDR1 DFQATT and CDR2 SNEGSKA (reference sequence). CDR3 length equals 13 residues. The CDR3 sequence: CSAVDRSSYEQYF. The CDR3 nucleotides are TGCAGTGCCGTAGACAGGAGCTCCTACGAGCAGTACTTC.

The V gene is TRBV20-1, the J gene TRBJ2-1; a weak D match, TRBD2 (6 bases). The CDR3 is 17 residues long. Trimming removed 1 base at V and 7 bases at J, with 23 bases between. The germline CDR1 and CDR2 sequences are DFQATT and SNEGSKA (reference sequence). The CDR3 coding sequence is TGCAGTGCTAGAGCGAGATTAACGGTAAGGGGAGGAAATGAGCAGTTCTTC. This translates into CSARARLTVRGGNEQFF.

This clonotype has only a few counts. This chain connects TRBV3-1 to TRBJ2-7; TRBD2 might be the D (5 bases). V was pared by 1 base and J by 3 bases, with 13 bases between. CDR3 length equals 15 residues. Germline assignment: CDR1 LGHDT and CDR2 YNNKEL (reference sequence). CDR3 in amino acids: CASSQASRGDYEQYF. Here the CDR3 DNA reads TGTGCCAGCAGCCAAGCCAGTCGGGGAGACTACGAGCAGTACTTC.

V usage is TRBV12-3 or TRBV12-4 and J usage is TRBJ1-3; D is unclear. V was cut by 3 bases and J by 0 bases, with 6 bases left in between. The CDR3 extends over 14 amino acids. CDR3 in amino acids: CASSFLSSGNTIYF. CDR3 coding DNA: TGTGCCAGCAGTTTTCTTAGCTCTGGAAACACCATATATTTT.

The chain carries TRBV11-2 and TRBJ2-7; 7 nucleotides match TRBD1. The CDR3 extends over 15 amino acids. Germline loops: CDR1 SGHAT, CDR2 FQNNGV. The J segment lost 2 bases and the V segment lost 5 bases, leaving 9 bases of the junction unmatched. CDR3 coding DNA: TGTGCCAGCAGCAAAGGGGGCCAGAGACCCTACGAGCAGTACTTC. This translates into CASSKGGQRPYEQYF.

This chain links TRBV4-3 with TRBJ2-3, with a tentative D call TRBD1 (6 bases). Trimming removed 3 bases from V and 1 base from J, with 8 bases in between. This CDR3 has 14 residues. Germline-derived CDR1 and CDR2 are LGHNA and YSLEER. The CDR3 coding sequence is TGCGCCAGCAGCCAGAGGACAGGCACAGATACGCAGTATTTT. Encoded protein: CASSQRTGTDTQYF.

A few counts support this clonotype. This chain connects TRBV3-1 to TRBJ1-6; 9 nucleotides line up with TRBD1. Trimming removed 4 bases from V and 8 bases from J; junction bases left unmatched: 6. Germline CDR1 is LGHDT and CDR2 is YNNKEL (reference sequence). The CDR3 runs 15 residues. The CDR3 sequence: CASSLWTGADSPLHF. CDR3 nucleotides: TGTGCCAGCAGCCTGTGGACAGGGGCGGATTCACCCCTCCACTTT.

This clonotype has just a few counts. The genes are TRBV12-3 or TRBV12-4 and TRBJ2-5, with no clear D. CDR3 length: 12 residues. V lost 5 bases and J 4 bases, leaving 8 bases between the germline ends. The CDR3, as DNA: TGTGCCAGCAGTCCCGGACGAGAGACCCAGTACTTC. Its protein product is CASSPGRETQYF.

This clonotype showed up many times. The chain uses TRBV7-8 and TRBJ1-4; 8 bases map to TRBD1. There are 15 residues in the CDR3. Germline values: CDR1 SGHVS, CDR2 FQNEAQ. V lost 5 bases and J lost 7; bases outside the gene matches: 9. CDR3 nucleotides: TGTGCCAGCAGCCCCAGGACAGGGACCGGTGAAAAACTGTTTTTT. This translates into CASSPRTGTGEKLFF.

This rearrangement joins TRBV7-2 to TRBJ2-5; either TRBD1 or TRBD2 may supply D (5 bases each). Trimming took off 1 base at V and 4 bases at J, with 19 bases between the two ends. Per germline, CDR1 SGHTA and CDR2 FQGNSA. This CDR3 is 17 amino acids long. The CDR3 sequence is CASSLGRGRDLRETQYF. The CDR3 DNA is TGTGCCAGCAGCTTAGGTCGTGGCAGGGACCTACGAGAGACCCAGTACTTC.

This rearrangement joins TRBV13 to TRBJ2-3; TRBD2 agrees at 8 bases. Germline loops: CDR1 PRHDT, CDR2 FYEKMQ (reference sequence). V lost 1 base to trimming and J lost 8 bases; unmatched junction nucleotides: 8. The CDR3 length is 15 residues. CDR3 DNA sequence: TGTGCCAGCAGCTTAGCAGCGGGGGCGACACGTACGCAGTATTTT. This sequence encodes CASSLAAGATRTQYF.

The CDR3: CASSLLRGTNEKLFF. The CDR3 DNA reads TGCGCCAGCAGCTTACTCAGGGGAACTAATGAAAAACTGTTTTTT. The rearrangement links TRBV5-1 to TRBJ1-4, with a weak D call TRBD1 (6 bases). The CDR3 is 15 amino acids. V dropped 2 bases and J dropped 1 base, with 9 bases sitting between them. The germline V gene has CDR1 SGHRS and CDR2 YFSETQ.

This clonotype was counted a few times. The chain has TRBV10-3 and TRBJ2-1, with a weak D call TRBD2 (7 bases). Trimming left V 7 bases short and J 5 bases short, with 21 bases between. Looked up from germline, CDR1 is ENHRY and CDR2 is SYGVKD. This CDR3 is 16 amino acids long. As DNA, the CDR3 is TGTGCCATCACCTCCACTGGAGGGGGGGCTCACAATGAGCAGTTCTTC. It translates to CAITSTGGGAHNEQFF.

This clonotype has only a few counts. The genes are TRBV4-1 and TRBJ1-4; D is unresolved. This CDR3 contains 15 residues. Trimming pared 1 base from V and 10 bases from J, leaving 16 bases between. The germline CDR1 and CDR2 sequences are MGHRA and YSYEKL. The CDR3 loop is CASSQVSPSTGKLFF. In DNA, the CDR3 is TGCGCCAGCAGCCAAGTCAGCCCTTCCACTGGAAAACTGTTTTTT.

The genes are TRBV20-1 and TRBJ2-1; a possible D gene is TRBD2 (6 bases). Trimming pared 3 bases from V and 1 base from J, leaving 16 bases between. Germline V lookup: CDR1 DFQATT, CDR2 SNEGSKA (reference sequence). The CDR3 length is 16 residues. CDR3 DNA: TGCAGTGCTAGGCATACTAGCACCCAATCCTACAATGAGCAGTTCTTC. Its translation is CSARHTSTQSYNEQFF.